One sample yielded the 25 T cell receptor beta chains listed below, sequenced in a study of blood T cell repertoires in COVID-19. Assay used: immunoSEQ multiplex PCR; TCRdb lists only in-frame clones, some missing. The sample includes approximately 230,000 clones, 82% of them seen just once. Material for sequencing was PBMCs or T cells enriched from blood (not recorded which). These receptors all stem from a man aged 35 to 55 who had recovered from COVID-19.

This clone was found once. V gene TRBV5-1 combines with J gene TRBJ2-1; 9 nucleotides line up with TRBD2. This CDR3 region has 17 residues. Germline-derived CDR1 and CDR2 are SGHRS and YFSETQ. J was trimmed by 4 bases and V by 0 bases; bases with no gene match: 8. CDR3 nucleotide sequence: TGCGCCAGCAGCTTGGGTCCCGCGGGAGGGCCATACAATGAGCAGTTCTTC. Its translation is CASSLGPAGGPYNEQFF.

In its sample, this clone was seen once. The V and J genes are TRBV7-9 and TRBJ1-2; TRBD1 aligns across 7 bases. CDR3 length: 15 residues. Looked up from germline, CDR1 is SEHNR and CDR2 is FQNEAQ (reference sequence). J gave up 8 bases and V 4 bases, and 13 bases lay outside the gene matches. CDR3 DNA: TGTGCCAGCAGCTCTCTGACAGGGCCCGCGGGGGGCTACACCTTC. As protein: CASSSLTGPAGGYTF.

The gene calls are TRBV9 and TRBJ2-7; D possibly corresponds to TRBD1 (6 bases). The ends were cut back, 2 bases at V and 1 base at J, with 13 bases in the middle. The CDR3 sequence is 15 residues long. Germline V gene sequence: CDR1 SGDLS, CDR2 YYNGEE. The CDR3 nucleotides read TGTGCCAGCAGCGTCTCTACAGGGACATCCTACGAGCAGTACTTC. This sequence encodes CASSVSTGTSYEQYF.

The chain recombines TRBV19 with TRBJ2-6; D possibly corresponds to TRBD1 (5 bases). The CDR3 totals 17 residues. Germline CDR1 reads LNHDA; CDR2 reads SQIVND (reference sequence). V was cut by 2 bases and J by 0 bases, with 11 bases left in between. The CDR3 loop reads CASSITRQSSGANVLTF. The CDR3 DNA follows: TGTGCCAGTAGTATAACGCGACAGAGCTCTGGGGCCAACGTCCTGACTTTC.

The CDR3 region is CASGTGGPTYEQYF. The CDR3 nucleotides read TGCGCCAGCGGGACAGGGGGGCCTACCTACGAGCAGTACTTC. This sequence joins TRBV5-1 and TRBJ2-7; 11 nucleotides match TRBD1. CDR1 is SGHRS, CDR2 YFSETQ, per germline. CDR3 size: 14 residues. V shed 7 bases and J 2 bases; nucleotides not matched to a gene: 5.

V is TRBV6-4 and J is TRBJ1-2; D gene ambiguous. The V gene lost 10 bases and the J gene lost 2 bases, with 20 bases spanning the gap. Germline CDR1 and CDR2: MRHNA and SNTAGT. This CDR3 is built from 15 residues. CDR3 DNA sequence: TGTGCCACTCGACCTGAAGACGGGAAAAACTATGGCTACACCTTC. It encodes CATRPEDGKNYGYTF.

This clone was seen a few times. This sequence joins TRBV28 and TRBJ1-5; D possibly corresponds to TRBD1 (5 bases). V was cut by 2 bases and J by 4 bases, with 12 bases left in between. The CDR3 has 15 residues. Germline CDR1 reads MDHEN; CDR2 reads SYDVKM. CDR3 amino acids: CASSLEGRRNQPQHF. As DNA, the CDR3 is TGTGCCAGCAGTTTAGAGGGGAGGCGAAATCAGCCCCAGCATTTT.

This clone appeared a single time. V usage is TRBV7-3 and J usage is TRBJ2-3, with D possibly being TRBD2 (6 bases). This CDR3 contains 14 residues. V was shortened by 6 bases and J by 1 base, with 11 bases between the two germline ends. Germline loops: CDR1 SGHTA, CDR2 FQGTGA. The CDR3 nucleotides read TGTGCCAGCAGAAGGGCGGGGCGCACAGATACGCAGTATTTT. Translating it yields CASRRAGRTDTQYF.

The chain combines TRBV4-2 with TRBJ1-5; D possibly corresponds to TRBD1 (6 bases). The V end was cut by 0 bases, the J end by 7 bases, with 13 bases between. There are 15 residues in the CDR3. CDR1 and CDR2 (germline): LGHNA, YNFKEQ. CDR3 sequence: CASSQEWSGEQPQHF. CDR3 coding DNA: TGTGCCAGCAGCCAAGAATGGTCAGGGGAGCAGCCCCAGCATTTT.

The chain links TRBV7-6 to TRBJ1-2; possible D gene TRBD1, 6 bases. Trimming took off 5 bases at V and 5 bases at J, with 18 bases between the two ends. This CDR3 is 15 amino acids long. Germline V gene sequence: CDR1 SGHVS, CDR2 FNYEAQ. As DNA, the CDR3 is TGTGCCAGCAGCCCACAACAGGGAGAAGGGTATGGCTACACCTTC. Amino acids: CASSPQQGEGYGYTF. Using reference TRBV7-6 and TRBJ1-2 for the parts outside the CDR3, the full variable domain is GAGVSQSPRYKVTKRGQDVALRCDPISGHVSLYWYRQALGQGPEFLTYFNYEAQQDKSGLPNDRFSAERPEGSISTLTIQRTEQRDSAMYRCASSPQQGEGYGYTFGSGTRLTVV.

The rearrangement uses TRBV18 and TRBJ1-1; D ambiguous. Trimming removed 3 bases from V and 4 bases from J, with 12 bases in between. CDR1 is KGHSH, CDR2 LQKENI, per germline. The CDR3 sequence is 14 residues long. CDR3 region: CASSPLYSATEAFF. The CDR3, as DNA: TGTGCCAGCTCACCTTTGTACAGTGCCACTGAAGCTTTCTTT.

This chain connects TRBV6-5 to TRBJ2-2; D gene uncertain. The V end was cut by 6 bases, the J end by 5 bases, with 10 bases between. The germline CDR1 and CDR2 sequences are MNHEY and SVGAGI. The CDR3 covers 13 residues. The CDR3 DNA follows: TGTGCCAGCAGATCTAGAGGTACCGGGGAGCTGTTTTTT. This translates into CASRSRGTGELFF.

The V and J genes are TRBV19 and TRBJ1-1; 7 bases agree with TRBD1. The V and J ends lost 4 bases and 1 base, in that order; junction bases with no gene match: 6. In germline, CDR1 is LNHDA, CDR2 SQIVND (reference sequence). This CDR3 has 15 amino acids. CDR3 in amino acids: CASSNRQGRNTEAFF. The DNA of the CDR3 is TGTGCCAGTAGTAATAGACAGGGCCGGAACACTGAAGCTTTCTTT.

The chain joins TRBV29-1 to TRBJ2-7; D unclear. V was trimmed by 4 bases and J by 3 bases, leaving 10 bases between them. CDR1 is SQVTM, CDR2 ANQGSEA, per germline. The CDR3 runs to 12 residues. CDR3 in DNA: TGCAGCGTTGGAATGGCAGGCTACGAGCAGTACTTC. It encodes CSVGMAGYEQYF.

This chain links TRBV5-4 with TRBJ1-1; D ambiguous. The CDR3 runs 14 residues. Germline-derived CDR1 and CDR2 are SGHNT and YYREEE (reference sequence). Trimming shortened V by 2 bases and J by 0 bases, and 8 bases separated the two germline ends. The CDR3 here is CASSLSRLNTEAFF. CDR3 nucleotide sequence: TGTGCCAGCAGCTTATCCAGGCTGAACACTGAAGCTTTCTTT.

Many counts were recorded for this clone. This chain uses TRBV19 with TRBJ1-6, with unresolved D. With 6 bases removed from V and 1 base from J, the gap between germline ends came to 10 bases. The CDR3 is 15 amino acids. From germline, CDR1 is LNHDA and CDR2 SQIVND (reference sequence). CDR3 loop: CASRLRDSYNSPLHF. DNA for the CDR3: TGTGCCAGTAGGCTCCGGGATTCCTATAATTCACCCCTCCACTTT.

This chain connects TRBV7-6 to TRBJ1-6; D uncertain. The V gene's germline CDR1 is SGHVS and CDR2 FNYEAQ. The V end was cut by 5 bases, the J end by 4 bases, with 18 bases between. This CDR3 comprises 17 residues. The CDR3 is CASSRPEGQEYNSPLHF. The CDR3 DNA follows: TGTGCCAGCAGCCGCCCAGAGGGCCAGGAATATAATTCACCCCTCCACTTT.

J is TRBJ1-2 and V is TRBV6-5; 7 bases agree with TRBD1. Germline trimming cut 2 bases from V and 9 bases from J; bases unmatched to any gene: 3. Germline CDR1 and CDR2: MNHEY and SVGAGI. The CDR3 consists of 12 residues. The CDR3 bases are TGTGCCAGCAGTTACCGGACAGGCCGCTACACCTTC. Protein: CASSYRTGRYTF.

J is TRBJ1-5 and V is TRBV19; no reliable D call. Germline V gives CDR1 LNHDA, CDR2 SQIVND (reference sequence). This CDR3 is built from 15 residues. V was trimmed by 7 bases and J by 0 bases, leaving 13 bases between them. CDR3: CASMRASDSNQPQHF. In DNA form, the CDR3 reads TGTGCCAGTATGAGGGCATCGGATAGCAATCAGCCCCAGCATTTT. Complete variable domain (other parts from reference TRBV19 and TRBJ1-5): DGGITQSPKYLFRKEGQNVTLSCEQNLNHDAMYWYRQDPGQGLRLIYYSQIVNDFQKGDIAEGYSVSREKKESFPLTVTSAQKNPTAFYLCASMRASDSNQPQHFGDGTRLSIL.

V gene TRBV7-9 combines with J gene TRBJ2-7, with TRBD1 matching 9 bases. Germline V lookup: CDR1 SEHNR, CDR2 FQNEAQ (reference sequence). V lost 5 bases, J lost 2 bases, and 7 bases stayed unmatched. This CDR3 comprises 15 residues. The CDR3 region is CASSTPGQGTYEQYF. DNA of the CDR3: TGTGCCAGCAGCACCCCGGGACAGGGAACCTACGAGCAGTACTTC.

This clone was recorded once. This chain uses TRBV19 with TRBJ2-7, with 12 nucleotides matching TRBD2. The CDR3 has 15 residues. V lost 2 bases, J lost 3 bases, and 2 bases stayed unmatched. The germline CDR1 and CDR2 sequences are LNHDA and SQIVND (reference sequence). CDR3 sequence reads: CASSISTSGSYEQYF. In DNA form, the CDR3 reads TGTGCCAGTAGTATATCGACTAGCGGGAGCTACGAGCAGTACTTC. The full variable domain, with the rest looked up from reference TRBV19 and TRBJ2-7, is DGGITQSPKYLFRKEGQNVTLSCEQNLNHDAMYWYRQDPGQGLRLIYYSQIVNDFQKGDIAEGYSVSREKKESFPLTVTSAQKNPTAFYLCASSISTSGSYEQYFGPGTRLTVT.

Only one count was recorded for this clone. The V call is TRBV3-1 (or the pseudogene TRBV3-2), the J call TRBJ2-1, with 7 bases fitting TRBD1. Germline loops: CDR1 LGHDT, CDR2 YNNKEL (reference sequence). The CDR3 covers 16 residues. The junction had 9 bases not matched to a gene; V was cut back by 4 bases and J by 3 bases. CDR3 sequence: CASSPYTGAFYNEQFF. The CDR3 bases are TGTGCCAGCAGCCCTTACACAGGGGCCTTCTACAATGAGCAGTTCTTC.

CDR3 sequence: CASSRGAYGYTF. DNA for the CDR3: TGTGCCAGCAGCCGGGGGGCTTATGGCTACACCTTC. V is TRBV7-9 and J is TRBJ1-2; TRBD1 might be the D (6 bases). With 5 bases removed from V and 5 bases from J, the gap between germline ends came to 9 bases. Germline V gives CDR1 SEHNR, CDR2 FQNEAQ (reference sequence). CDR3 length: 12 amino acids. The complete variable domain, with remaining parts taken from reference TRBV7-9 and TRBJ1-2, reads DTGVSQNPRHKITKRGQNVTFRCDPISEHNRLYWYRQTLGQGPEFLTYFQNEAQLEKSRLLSDRFSAERPKGSFSTLEIQRTEQGDSAMYLCASSRGAYGYTFGSGTRLTVV.

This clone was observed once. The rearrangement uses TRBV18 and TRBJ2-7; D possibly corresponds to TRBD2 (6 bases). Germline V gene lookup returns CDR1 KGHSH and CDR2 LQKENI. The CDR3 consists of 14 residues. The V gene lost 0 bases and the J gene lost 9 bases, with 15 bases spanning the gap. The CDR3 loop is CASSPPGRPEGQYF. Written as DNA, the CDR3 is TGTGCCAGCTCACCACCGGGGAGGCCGGAGGGGCAGTACTTC.

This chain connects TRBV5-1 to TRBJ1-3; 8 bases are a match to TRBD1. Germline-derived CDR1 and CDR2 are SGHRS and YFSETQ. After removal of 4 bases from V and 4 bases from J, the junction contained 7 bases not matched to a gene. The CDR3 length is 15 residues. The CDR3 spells CASSARTGRGNTIYF. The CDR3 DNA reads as TGCGCCAGCAGCGCCCGGACAGGGCGGGGAAACACCATATATTTT.